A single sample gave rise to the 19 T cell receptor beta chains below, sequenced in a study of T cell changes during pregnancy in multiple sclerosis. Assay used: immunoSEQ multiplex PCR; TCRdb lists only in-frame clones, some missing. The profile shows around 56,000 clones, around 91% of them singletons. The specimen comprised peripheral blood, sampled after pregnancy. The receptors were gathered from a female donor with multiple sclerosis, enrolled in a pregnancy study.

The CDR3 spells CAWERGAGEQYF. The CDR3 DNA follows: TGTGCCTGGGAGCGGGGGGCAGGGGAGCAGTACTTC. The chain employs TRBV30 and TRBJ2-7; 9 bases are a match to TRBD2. V trimming: 5 bases; J trimming: 7 bases; junction bases outside the gene matches: 6. From germline, CDR1 is GTSNPN and CDR2 SVGIG (reference sequence). The CDR3 runs 12 residues.

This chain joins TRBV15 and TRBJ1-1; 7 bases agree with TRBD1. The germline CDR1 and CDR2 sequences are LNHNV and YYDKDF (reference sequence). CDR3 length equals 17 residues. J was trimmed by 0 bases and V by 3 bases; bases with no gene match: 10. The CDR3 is CATSRELLTGLNTEAFF. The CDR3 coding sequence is TGTGCCACCAGCAGGGAACTCCTGACAGGGCTGAACACTGAAGCTTTCTTT.

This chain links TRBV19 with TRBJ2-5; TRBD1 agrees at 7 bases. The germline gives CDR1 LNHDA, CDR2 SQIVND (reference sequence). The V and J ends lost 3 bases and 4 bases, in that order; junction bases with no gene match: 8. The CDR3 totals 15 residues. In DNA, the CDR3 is TGTGCCAGTAGTATCGACAGGGCGAGAGGAGAGACCCAGTACTTC. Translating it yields CASSIDRARGETQYF. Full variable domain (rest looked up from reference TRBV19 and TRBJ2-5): DGGITQSPKYLFRKEGQNVTLSCEQNLNHDAMYWYRQDPGQGLRLIYYSQIVNDFQKGDIAEGYSVSREKKESFPLTVTSAQKNPTAFYLCASSIDRARGETQYFGPGTRLLVL.

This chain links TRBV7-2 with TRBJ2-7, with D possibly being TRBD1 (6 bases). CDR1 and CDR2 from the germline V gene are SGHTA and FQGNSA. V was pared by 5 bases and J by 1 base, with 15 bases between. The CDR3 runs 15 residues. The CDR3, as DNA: TGTGCCAGCAGCCCTGGGACAACTAGATCCTACGAGCAGTACTTC. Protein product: CASSPGTTRSYEQYF.

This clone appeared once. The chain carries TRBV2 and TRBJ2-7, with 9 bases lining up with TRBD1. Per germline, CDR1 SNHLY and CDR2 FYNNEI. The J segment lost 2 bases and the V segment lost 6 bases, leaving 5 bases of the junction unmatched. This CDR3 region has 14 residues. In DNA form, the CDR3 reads TGTGCCAGCAGAGGTGGGACAGGGCCCTACGAGCAGTACTTC. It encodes CASRGGTGPYEQYF.

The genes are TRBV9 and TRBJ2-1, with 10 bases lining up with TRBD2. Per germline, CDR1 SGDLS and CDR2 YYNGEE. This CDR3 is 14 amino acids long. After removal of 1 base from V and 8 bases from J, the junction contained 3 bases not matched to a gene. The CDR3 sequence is CASSVTSGVHEQFF. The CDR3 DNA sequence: TGTGCCAGCAGCGTAACTAGCGGGGTACATGAGCAGTTCTTC. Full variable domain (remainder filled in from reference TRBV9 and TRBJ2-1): DSGVTQTPKHLITATGQRVTLRCSPRSGDLSVYWYQQSLDQGLQFLIQYYNGEERAKGNILERFSAQQFPDLHSELNLSSLELGDSALYFCASSVTSGVHEQFFGPGTRLTVL.

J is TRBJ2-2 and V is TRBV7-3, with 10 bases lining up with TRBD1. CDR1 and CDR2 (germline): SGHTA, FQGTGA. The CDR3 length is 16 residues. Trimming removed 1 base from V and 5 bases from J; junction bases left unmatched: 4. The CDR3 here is CASSLRGTGETGELFF. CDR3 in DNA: TGTGCCAGCAGCTTAAGAGGGACAGGGGAAACCGGGGAGCTGTTTTTT.

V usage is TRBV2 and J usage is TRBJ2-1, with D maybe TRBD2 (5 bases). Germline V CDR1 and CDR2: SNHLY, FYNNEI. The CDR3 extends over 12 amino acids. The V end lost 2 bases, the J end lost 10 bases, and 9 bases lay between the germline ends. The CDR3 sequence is CASSENRREQFF. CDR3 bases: TGTGCCAGCAGTGAAAATAGGAGGGAGCAGTTCTTC.

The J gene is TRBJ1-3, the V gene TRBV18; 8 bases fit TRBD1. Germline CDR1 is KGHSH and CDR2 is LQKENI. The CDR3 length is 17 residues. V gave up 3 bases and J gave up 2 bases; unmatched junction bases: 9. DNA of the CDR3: TGTGCCAGCTCACCGACCTCGGACAGGGAGCCTGGAAACACCATATATTTT. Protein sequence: CASSPTSDREPGNTIYF.

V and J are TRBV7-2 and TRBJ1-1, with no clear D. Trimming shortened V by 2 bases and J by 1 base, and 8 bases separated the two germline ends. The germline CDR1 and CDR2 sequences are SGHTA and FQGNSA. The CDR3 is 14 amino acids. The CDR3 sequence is CASSLMAGNTEAFF. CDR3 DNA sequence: TGTGCCAGCAGCTTAATGGCAGGGAACACTGAAGCTTTCTTT.

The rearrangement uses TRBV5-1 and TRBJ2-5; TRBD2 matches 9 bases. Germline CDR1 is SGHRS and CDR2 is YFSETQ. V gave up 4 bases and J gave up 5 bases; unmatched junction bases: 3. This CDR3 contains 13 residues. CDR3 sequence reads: CASSGGLAETQYF. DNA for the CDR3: TGCGCCAGCAGCGGCGGACTAGCGGAGACCCAGTACTTC.

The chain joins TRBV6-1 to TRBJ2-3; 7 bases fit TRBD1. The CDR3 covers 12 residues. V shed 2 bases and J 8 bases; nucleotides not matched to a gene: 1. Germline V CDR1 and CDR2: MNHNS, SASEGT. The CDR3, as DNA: TGTGCCAGCAGTGAAAGACAGGGTACGCAGTATTTT. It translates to CASSERQGTQYF.

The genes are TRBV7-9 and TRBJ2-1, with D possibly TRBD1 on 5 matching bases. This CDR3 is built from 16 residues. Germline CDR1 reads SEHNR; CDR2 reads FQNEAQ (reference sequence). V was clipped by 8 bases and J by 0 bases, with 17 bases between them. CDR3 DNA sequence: TGTGCCAGCGCAACTACAGCAGGGCGCTCCTACAATGAGCAGTTCTTC. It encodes CASATTAGRSYNEQFF.

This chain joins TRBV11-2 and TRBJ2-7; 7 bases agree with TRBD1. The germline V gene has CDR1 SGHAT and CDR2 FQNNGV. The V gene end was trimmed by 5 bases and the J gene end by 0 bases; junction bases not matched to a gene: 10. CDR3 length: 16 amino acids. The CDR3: CASSLTTGRPSYEQYF. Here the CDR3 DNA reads TGTGCCAGCAGCCTCACGACAGGGCGGCCCTCCTACGAGCAGTACTTC.

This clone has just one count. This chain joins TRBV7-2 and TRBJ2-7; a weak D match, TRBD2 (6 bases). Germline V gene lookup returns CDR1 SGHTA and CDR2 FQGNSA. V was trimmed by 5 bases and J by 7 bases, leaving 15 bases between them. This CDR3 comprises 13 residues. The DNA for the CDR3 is TGTGCCAGCAGCCCCCCCAACGGGGGTGAGCAGTACTTC. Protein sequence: CASSPPNGGEQYF.

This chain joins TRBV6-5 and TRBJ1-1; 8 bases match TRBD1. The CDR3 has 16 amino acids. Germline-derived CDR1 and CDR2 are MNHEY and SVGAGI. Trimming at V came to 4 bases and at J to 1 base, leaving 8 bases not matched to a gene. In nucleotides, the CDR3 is TGTGCCAGCAGTTCAACGCGACAGGGGAAGAACACTGAAGCTTTCTTT. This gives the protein CASSSTRQGKNTEAFF.

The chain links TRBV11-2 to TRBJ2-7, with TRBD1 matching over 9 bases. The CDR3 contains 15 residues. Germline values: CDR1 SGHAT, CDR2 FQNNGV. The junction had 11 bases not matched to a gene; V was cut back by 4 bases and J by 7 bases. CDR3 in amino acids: CASSSGQGPLGEQYF. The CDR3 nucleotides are TGTGCCAGCAGCTCTGGACAGGGGCCCCTGGGGGAGCAGTACTTC.

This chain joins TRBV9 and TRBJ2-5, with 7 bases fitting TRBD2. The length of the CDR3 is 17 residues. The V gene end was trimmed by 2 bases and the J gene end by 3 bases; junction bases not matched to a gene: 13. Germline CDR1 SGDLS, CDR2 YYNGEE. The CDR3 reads CASSVRGWGGGEETQYF. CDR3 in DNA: TGTGCCAGCAGCGTCCGAGGGTGGGGGGGTGGTGAAGAGACCCAGTACTTC.

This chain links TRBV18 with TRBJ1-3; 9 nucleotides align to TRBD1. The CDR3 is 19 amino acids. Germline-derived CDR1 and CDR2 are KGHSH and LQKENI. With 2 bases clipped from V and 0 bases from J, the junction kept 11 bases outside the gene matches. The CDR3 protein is CASSPSFGTGSGSGNTIYF. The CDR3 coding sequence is TGTGCCAGCTCACCATCCTTCGGGACAGGGTCAGGCTCTGGAAACACCATATATTTT.